This passage covers 14 T cell receptor beta chains from one sample sequenced in a study of control samples from healthy donors and cancer patients. This table comes from immunoSEQ multiplex PCR, and its TCRdb copy is limited to in-frame clones, with some not included. The sample carries roughly 120,000 clones, roughly 89% recorded once. Source material: blood. The receptors originated from a woman between 45 and 60 years old in good health.

The DNA of the CDR3 is TGTGCCACCAGCAGAGGTGGAGGGGCGTACAATGAGCAGTTCTTC. Translation gives CATSRGGGAYNEQFF. The chain employs TRBV15 and TRBJ2-1; D may be TRBD2 (6 bases). The CDR3 consists of 15 residues. Germline V CDR1 and CDR2: LNHNV, YYDKDF (reference sequence). Trimming stripped 1 base from V and 4 bases from J, with 11 bases between.

This sequence joins TRBV30 and TRBJ1-2; a possible D gene is TRBD1 (5 bases). Germline V CDR1 and CDR2: GTSNPN, SVGIG (reference sequence). The V and J ends lost 7 bases and 3 bases respectively, with 15 bases between them. The length of the CDR3 is 13 residues. The CDR3 loop is CASLQGSYYGYTF. The CDR3 DNA sequence: TGTGCCTCACTCCAGGGTAGTTACTATGGCTACACCTTC.

CDR3: CSVLTGGNTIYF. CDR3 sequence (DNA): TGCAGCGTCCTGACGGGAGGAAACACCATATATTTT. The chain employs TRBV29-1 and TRBJ1-3; D uncertain. CDR3 length: 12 residues. V lost 6 bases, J lost 4 bases, and 10 bases lay in between. The V gene's germline CDR1 is SQVTM and CDR2 ANQGSEA.

This chain links TRBV5-6 with TRBJ1-2; 7 positions match TRBD1. J lost 8 bases, V lost 4 bases, and 8 bases had no gene match. The CDR3 runs 13 residues. Per germline, CDR1 SGHDT and CDR2 YYEEEE. This CDR3 reads CASSLGTDPGYTF. The CDR3 bases are TGTGCCAGCAGCCTCGGGACAGACCCGGGCTACACCTTC.

This rearrangement joins TRBV30 to TRBJ1-1; D not resolved. The CDR3 covers 13 residues. In germline, CDR1 is GTSNPN, CDR2 SVGIG (reference sequence). Trimming shortened V by 0 bases and J by 1 base, and 6 bases separated the two germline ends. CDR3 sequence (DNA): TGTGCCTGGAGTGTCTGGGCGAACACTGAAGCTTTCTTT. Amino acids: CAWSVWANTEAFF.

The chain employs TRBV11-2 and TRBJ1-2; D is possibly TRBD1 (6 bases). CDR3 size: 15 residues. Trimming took off 0 bases at V and 3 bases at J, with 11 bases between the two ends. Germline V gene data show CDR1 as SGHAT and CDR2 as FQNNGV. The CDR3 region is CASSLDPDRYYGYTF. The CDR3 region has the DNA TGTGCCAGCAGCTTAGATCCCGACAGGTACTATGGCTACACCTTC. The variable domain in full, with the rest retrieved from reference TRBV11-2 and TRBJ1-2, is EAGVAQSPRYKIIEKRQSVAFWCNPISGHATLYWYQQILGQGPKLLIQFQNNGVVDDSQLPKDRFSAERLKGVDSTLKIQPAKLEDSAVYLCASSLDPDRYYGYTFGSGTRLTVV.

This clone was seen a single time. The chain combines TRBV5-1 with TRBJ2-7, with D maybe TRBD2 (6 bases). CDR3 length: 15 amino acids. CDR1 SGHRS and CDR2 YFSETQ come from the germline V gene. Trimming left V 1 base short and J 5 bases short, with 16 bases between. DNA of the CDR3: TGCGCCAGCAGCTTGTGGATGGGGGGTGGCGACGAGCAGTACTTC. Translated, it gives CASSLWMGGGDEQYF.

This clone occurred a few times. This sequence joins TRBV6-2 or TRBV6-3 and TRBJ2-3; 9 bases map to TRBD1. Trimming at V came to 2 bases and at J to 2 bases, leaving 5 bases not matched to a gene. The CDR3 loop spans 16 amino acids. In germline, CDR1 is MNHEY, CDR2 SVGEGT. CDR3 DNA sequence: TGTGCCAGCAGTTACCCGACAGGGGGTTTCACAGATACGCAGTATTTT. It translates to CASSYPTGGFTDTQYF.

The chain recombines TRBV19 with TRBJ1-6; 8 bases agree with TRBD1. Looked up from germline, CDR1 is LNHDA and CDR2 is SQIVND (reference sequence). CDR3 length: 17 residues. V was pared by 9 bases and J by 4 bases, with 14 bases of the junction left unmatched. The CDR3 DNA follows: TGTGCCAGCTGGGGGAAAACCGGACAGGGTTATAATTCACCCCTCCACTTT. As protein: CASWGKTGQGYNSPLHF.

The chain employs TRBV30 and TRBJ2-2; 8 nucleotides match TRBD2. Per the germline V gene, CDR1 is GTSNPN and CDR2 is SVGIG (reference sequence). This CDR3 has 13 amino acids. Germline trimming cut 5 bases from V and 6 bases from J; bases unmatched to any gene: 5. CDR3 sequence reads: CAWSGGAAGELFF. The CDR3 nucleotides read TGTGCCTGGTCCGGGGGGGCAGCCGGGGAGCTGTTTTTT.

The chain uses TRBV27 and TRBJ2-7; 9 positions agree with TRBD1. The germline gives CDR1 MNHEY, CDR2 SMNVEV (reference sequence). V dropped 3 bases and J dropped 5; count of bases not matched to a gene: 8. This CDR3 is 15 amino acids long. CDR3 sequence: CASSLGGTGKDEQYF. For the CDR3, the DNA is TGTGCCAGCAGTTTGGGAGGGACAGGGAAGGACGAGCAGTACTTC.

V and J are TRBV6-5 and TRBJ1-1; 8 bases are shared with TRBD1. Unmatched junction bases numbered 6, after V lost 6 bases and J lost 3 bases. This CDR3 contains 14 residues. Germline V gene data show CDR1 as MNHEY and CDR2 as SVGAGI. CDR3: CASRRTGMDTEAFF. In DNA form, the CDR3 reads TGTGCCAGCAGACGGACAGGGATGGACACTGAAGCTTTCTTT.

The chain employs TRBV2 and TRBJ1-5, with TRBD1 identical over 7 bases. V was clipped by 11 bases and J by 3 bases; unmatched bases: 7. This CDR3 has 13 amino acids. CDR1 and CDR2 (germline): SNHLY, FYNNEI. CDR3 sequence reads: CAGGTELNQPQHF. The CDR3 DNA reads as TGTGCCGGGGGGACAGAACTCAATCAGCCCCAGCATTTT.

The sample holds one count of this clone. This chain links TRBV21-1 with TRBJ1-5. TRBV21-1 is a pseudogene. The CDR3 is 17 amino acids. DNA for the CDR3: TGTGCCAGCAGCAAAGATGCTACAGAGGGTCCCAATCAGCCCCAGCATTTT. This codes for CASSKDATEGPNQPQHF.